Shown below are 27 T cell receptor beta chains from a single sample sequenced in a study of metastatic and nonmetastatic thyroid tumors. Until they underwent thyroid surgery, no patient had received any treatment. Using MiXCR, TCRdb re-called clones from the PCR reads. The sample records 23,000 or so clones, approximately 13% being singletons. The sample consisted of blood. The receptors were sampled from a female donor with papillary thyroid cancer or a benign thyroid nodule (not recorded which). Some clones in this sample may be carry-over from other donors' samples.

CDR3 nucleotides: TGTGCCAGCACCAATTTAGGGGCTGGTGCAACTAATGAAAAACTGTTTTTT. Protein product: CASTNLGAGATNEKLFF. The chain employs TRBV12-3 or TRBV12-4 and TRBJ1-4, with D possibly TRBD1 on 5 matching bases. Trimming pared 7 bases from V and 0 bases from J, leaving 18 bases between. The CDR3 is made up of 17 amino acids.

This clone has ten or more counts. The chain combines TRBV10-1 with TRBJ2-1; D is unresolved. The ends were cut back, 2 bases at V and 5 bases at J, with 7 bases in the middle. Germline assignment: CDR1 WNHNN and CDR2 SYGVQD (reference sequence). The CDR3 sequence is 13 residues long. The CDR3 nucleotides are TGCGCCAGCAGTGAGGGGCTAGACAATGAGCAGTTCTTC. Translating gives CASSEGLDNEQFF.

In this sample, this clone turned up many times. The gene calls are TRBV11-2 and TRBJ2-7; 8 nucleotides agree with TRBD1. The V and J ends lost 0 bases and 2 bases, in that order; junction bases with no gene match: 9. This CDR3 is built from 17 residues. Looked up from germline, CDR1 is SGHAT and CDR2 is FQNNGV. The CDR3 DNA reads as TGTGCCAGCAGCTTAGATTCGTGGACAGGGCCAACCTACGAGCAGTACTTC. It is translated as CASSLDSWTGPTYEQYF. Drawing the rest from reference TRBV11-2 and TRBJ2-7, the complete variable domain is EAGVAQSPRYKIIEKRQSVAFWCNPISGHATLYWYQQILGQGPKLLIQFQNNGVVDDSQLPKDRFSAERLKGVDSTLKIQPAKLEDSAVYLCASSLDSWTGPTYEQYFGPGTRLTVT.

Note on this clone: The conserved closing phenylalanine or tryptophan is absent in this CDR3, likely reflecting a read error. The DNA is omitted, as the CDR3 cannot be located on it reliably, and the CDR3 follows TCRdb's listing. This rearrangement joins TRBV20-1 to TRBJ2-3; the table's D call, TRBD2, has no DNA check behind it. Germline V CDR1 and CDR2: DFQATT, SNEGSKA (reference sequence). The CDR3 is 14 residues long, ends included. The CDR3 sequence: CSAMGPGSTDTKYL.

With respect to this clone: The junction differs from germline at one of its ends, possibly a read error. This chain connects TRBV20-1 to TRBJ2-2; perhaps TRBD1 as D (6 bases). CDR1 and CDR2 from the germline V gene are DFQATT and SNEGSKA (reference sequence). CDR3 size: 15 residues. The CDR3 DNA is TGCAGTGCTAGAGTTCCCCAGGGGTGGACCGGTGAGCTGTTTTTT. It encodes CSARVPQGWTGELFF.

This chain uses TRBV7-2 with TRBJ2-7; D might be TRBD2 (5 bases). Germline CDR1 is SGHTA and CDR2 is FQGNSA. The CDR3 has 13 amino acids. The V and J ends lost 4 bases and 3 bases respectively, with 10 bases between them. The CDR3 DNA is TGTGCCAGCAGCTCGGACTGTAACTACGAGCAGTACTTC. It codes for CASSSDCNYEQYF.

This rearrangement joins TRBV11-2 to TRBJ2-5; 9 bases are a match to TRBD1. The CDR3 contains 14 residues. The V segment lost 4 bases and the J segment 6 bases; nucleotides outside the gene matches: 6. Germline CDR1 reads SGHAT; CDR2 reads FQNNGV. CDR3 bases: TGTGCCAGCAGCTCTGAACAGGGGGCGAAGACCCAGTACTTC. Translating it yields CASSSEQGAKTQYF.

This clone showed up many times. The chain employs TRBV14 and TRBJ2-1; possibly TRBD1 for D (5 bases). The V gene lost 2 bases and the J gene lost 6 bases, with 17 bases spanning the gap. The CDR3 loop spans 16 amino acids. The germline gives CDR1 SGHDN, CDR2 FVKESK. The CDR3 DNA sequence: TGTGCCAGCAGCCAATTTCAAGGGGCCGGCGGCAATGAGCAGTTCTTC. Encoded protein: CASSQFQGAGGNEQFF.

This clone is termed medium-sized. The V gene is TRBV6-1, the J gene TRBJ1-2; 8 bases are shared with TRBD1. Germline V lookup: CDR1 MNHNS, CDR2 SASEGT. This CDR3 is built from 13 residues. V shed 3 bases, J shed 6 bases, and the junction held 3 bases outside the gene matches. The CDR3 loop is CASSDNRGNGYTF. DNA of the CDR3: TGTGCCAGCAGTGATAACAGGGGGAATGGCTACACCTTC.

The rearrangement joins TRBV12-3 or TRBV12-4 to TRBJ2-1, with 8 bases identical to TRBD2. The CDR3 has 15 amino acids. V was clipped by 1 base and J by 10 bases; unmatched bases: 9. The CDR3 DNA sequence: TGTGCCAGCAGTTTAGAGCGGGAGCATCTCGTCGAGCAGTTCTTC. It yields the protein CASSLEREHLVEQFF.

The chain has TRBV20-1 and TRBJ1-6; no reliable D call. The CDR3 has 14 residues. CDR1 is DFQATT and CDR2 is SNEGSKA in the germline V gene (reference sequence). Trimming left V 1 base short and J 8 bases short, with 12 bases between. This CDR3 reads CSARGLGWDSPLHF. The CDR3 nucleotides read TGCAGTGCTAGAGGGCTGGGTTGGGATTCACCCCTCCACTTT.

This clone has ten or more counts. This CDR3 fails to terminate in the conserved phenylalanine or tryptophan, so it likely reflects a read error. The limits of the CDR3 on the DNA are not certain, so only TCRdb's listed CDR3 is given. The chain recombines TRBV5-1 with TRBJ1-2; the D call of TRBD1 is as the table states it, not checked on the DNA. The germline V gene has CDR1 SGHRS and CDR2 YFSETQ. A total of 12 residues make up the CDR3, ends included. CDR3 amino acids: CASSLDGASLHI.

With regard to this clone: A much larger clone lies one base from this, so it may be a read error. The chain combines TRBV29-1 with TRBJ2-7; tentative D call: TRBD1 (5 bases). From germline, CDR1 is SQVTM and CDR2 ANQGSEA. This CDR3 region has 14 residues. The V end was cut by 7 bases, the J end by 1 base, with 17 bases between. CDR3 in amino acids: CSASGAERSYEQYF. The CDR3 nucleotides read TGCAGCGCCTCTGGGGCCGAGAGGTCCTACGAGCAGTACTTC.

In this sample, this clone turned up many times. The rearrangement links TRBV13 to TRBJ2-2; weak D call: TRBD1 (5 bases). This CDR3 region has 13 residues. The germline V gene encodes CDR1 PRHDT and CDR2 FYEKMQ (reference sequence). Trimming stripped 7 bases from V and 5 bases from J, with 11 bases between. The CDR3 coding sequence is TGTGCCAGCACCCCCTCAGGGACCGGGGAGCTGTTTTTT. Amino acids: CASTPSGTGELFF.

J is TRBJ2-2 and V is TRBV11-2; 7 bases are shared with TRBD2. From germline, CDR1 is SGHAT and CDR2 FQNNGV. The CDR3 extends over 14 amino acids. V lost 5 bases to trimming and J lost 5 bases; unmatched junction nucleotides: 5. The CDR3 reads CASSQASGTGELFF. As DNA, the CDR3 is TGTGCCAGCAGCCAAGCTAGCGGTACCGGGGAGCTGTTTTTT.

Turning to this clone: With a much larger clone just one base away, this may be a read error. The V gene is TRBV20-1, the J gene TRBJ2-7; no reliable D call. The end of the DNA fits TRBJ2-5 better, so the J call may be wrong. This CDR3 comprises 12 residues. Germline V lookup: CDR1 DFQATT, CDR2 SNEGSKA (reference sequence). CDR3 region: CCIHGNQETQYF. The CDR3 bases are TGCTGCATACATGGGAATCAAGAGACCCAGTACTTC.

The chain uses TRBV2 and TRBJ1-5, with 10 positions matching TRBD1. V gave up 6 bases and J gave up 1 base; unmatched junction bases: 6. Germline V lookup: CDR1 SNHLY, CDR2 FYNNEI. This CDR3 comprises 16 residues. This chain's CDR3 is CASSRTGGLSNQPQHF. As DNA, the CDR3 is TGTGCCAGCAGCCGGACAGGGGGTTTAAGCAATCAGCCCCAGCATTTT.

This clone was seen repeatedly, ten times or more. This rearrangement joins TRBV30 to TRBJ1-1, with D uncertain. Germline V CDR1 and CDR2: GTSNPN, SVGIG (reference sequence). The V gene lost 3 bases and the J gene lost 1 base, with 9 bases spanning the gap. CDR3 length: 13 residues. CDR3 in DNA: TGTGCCTGGAGCGTCACGGAGAACACTGAAGCTTTCTTT. Protein sequence: CAWSVTENTEAFF.

The chain has TRBV7-9 and TRBJ2-1; possibly TRBD2 for D (6 bases). Per the germline V gene, CDR1 is SEHNR and CDR2 is FQNEAQ (reference sequence). Trimming stripped 5 bases from V and 4 bases from J, with 12 bases between. The CDR3 length is 14 residues. CDR3 coding DNA: TGTGCCAGCAGCACCCTGGGGGGTTACAATGAGCAGTTCTTC. It yields the protein CASSTLGGYNEQFF.

This clone was counted only a few times. The gene calls are TRBV12-3 or TRBV12-4 and TRBJ2-1, with D tentatively TRBD1 (7 bases). Trimming stripped 0 bases from V and 7 bases from J, with 16 bases between. The CDR3 sequence is 16 residues long. In DNA form, the CDR3 reads TGTGCCAGCAGTTTAGCGGGGGCGACAGGGAGGAATGAGCAGTTCTTC. This codes for CASSLAGATGRNEQFF.

This clone was counted ten times or more. The gene calls are TRBV28 and TRBJ2-7; 12 bases match TRBD2. The CDR3 is made up of 14 amino acids. Germline loops: CDR1 MDHEN, CDR2 SYDVKM. V shed 8 bases and J 2 bases; nucleotides not matched to a gene: 4. CDR3 in amino acids: CASRLAGVAYEQYF. DNA of the CDR3: TGTGCCAGCCGACTAGCGGGAGTCGCCTACGAGCAGTACTTC.

With respect to this clone: Since no conserved phenylalanine or tryptophan closes the CDR3, a read error is the likely cause. V usage is TRBV7-9 and J usage is TRBJ1-1; D is unclear. CDR1 is SEHNR and CDR2 is FQNEAQ in the germline V gene (reference sequence). This CDR3 is 10 amino acids long. V was shortened by 11 bases and J by 3 bases, with 7 bases between the two germline ends. Written as DNA, the CDR3 is TGTGCCGCTGGGGACACTGAAGCTTTCCTT. Encoded protein: CAAGDTEAFL.

This clone was counted ten times or more. The rearrangement joins TRBV12-5 to TRBJ2-6; TRBD2 is a possible D gene (6 bases). This CDR3 region has 16 residues. V was shortened by 5 bases and J by 0 bases, with 11 bases between the two germline ends. The germline V gene encodes CDR1 LGHNT and CDR2 FRNRAP. The CDR3 DNA follows: TGTGCTAGTGGTGGAGACGGGAGCTCTGGGGCCAACGTCCTGACTTTC. This translates into CASGGDGSSGANVLTF.

This clone was recorded many times. This chain links TRBV15 with TRBJ2-7; D gene ambiguous. Germline loops: CDR1 LNHNV, CDR2 YYDKDF (reference sequence). This CDR3 is built from 13 residues. V dropped 3 bases and J dropped 5 bases, with 11 bases sitting between them. CDR3 residues: CATSSGPRNEQYF. The CDR3 DNA sequence: TGTGCCACCAGCAGCGGACCCAGGAACGAGCAGTACTTC. Full variable domain (missing parts from reference TRBV15 and TRBJ2-7): DAMVIQNPRYQVTQFGKPVTLSCSQTLNHNVMYWYQQKSSQAPKLLFHYYDKDFNNEADTPDNFQSRRPNTSFCFLDIRSPGLGDTAMYLCATSSGPRNEQYFGPGTRLTVT.

The sample holds many counts of this clone. The rearrangement links TRBV28 to TRBJ2-5, with D perhaps TRBD1 (5 bases). This CDR3 is built from 14 residues. CDR1 is MDHEN and CDR2 is SYDVKM in the germline V gene. Trimming shortened V by 3 bases and J by 5 bases, and 13 bases separated the two germline ends. Written as DNA, the CDR3 is TGTGCCAGCAGTTTGAGCCAGGGCTTGGAGACCCAGTACTTC. Translated: CASSLSQGLETQYF. The full variable domain, with the rest looked up from reference TRBV28 and TRBJ2-5, is DVKVTQSSRYLVKRTGEKVFLECVQDMDHENMFWYRQDPGLGLRLIYFSYDVKMKEKGDIPEGYSVSREKKERFSLILESASTNQTSMYLCASSLSQGLETQYFGPGTRLLVL.

This clone was counted ten times or more. V usage is TRBV4-3 and J usage is TRBJ1-1; 7 nucleotides agree with TRBD1. Germline CDR1 LGHNA, CDR2 YSLEER. The CDR3 runs to 14 residues. Losses at the gene ends were 4 bases for V and 5 bases for J; bases not matched to a gene: 7. CDR3 nucleotide sequence: TGCGCCAGCAGCCGAATCCTGACAGGGACTGAAGCTTTCTTT. Translating it yields CASSRILTGTEAFF.

In this sample, this clone turned up many times. The rearrangement joins TRBV19 to TRBJ1-3; unclear D gene. The CDR3 loop spans 15 amino acids. Germline lookup yields CDR1 LNHDA and CDR2 SQIVND (reference sequence). The V end was cut by 5 bases, the J end by 0 bases, with 11 bases between. As DNA, the CDR3 is TGTGCCAGTAGTTTCTCACAGAGCTCTGGAAACACCATATATTTT. It yields the protein CASSFSQSSGNTIYF.